Shown below are 20 T cell receptor beta chains from a single sample sequenced in a study of T cells in Graves' hyperthyroidism and ophthalmopathy. RNA transcripts served as the template for amplifying TCR beta CDR3 regions. The TCR CDR3 first-round RT-PCR relied on the HTBI primer set. From the multiplex PCR reads, TCRdb called clonotypes with MiXCR, one entry per CDR3 protein. The sample includes fewer than 650,000 distinct CDR3 sequences, more than 13% of them seen just once. Sequenced material: blood. These receptors originate from a woman younger than 35 with Graves' ophthalmopathy.

This clonotype was counted many times. This chain links TRBV6-5 with TRBJ1-2; perhaps TRBD1 as D (6 bases). Germline CDR1 is MNHEY and CDR2 is SVGAGI. Trimming shortened V by 0 bases and J by 1 base, and 12 bases separated the two germline ends. The CDR3 spans 16 residues. The CDR3 DNA follows: TGTGCCAGCAGTTACTCAGACAGGCTCATTAACTATGGCTACACCTTC. Its protein is CASSYSDRLINYGYTF.

The rearrangement uses TRBV13 and TRBJ1-1; 9 bases agree with TRBD1. Germline-derived CDR1 and CDR2 are PRHDT and FYEKMQ (reference sequence). The CDR3 has 14 residues. The V segment lost 5 bases and the J segment 6 bases; nucleotides outside the gene matches: 7. CDR3 region: CASSEGTGRPEAFF. CDR3 in DNA: TGTGCCAGCAGCGAAGGGACAGGGCGGCCTGAAGCTTTCTTT.

In this sample, this clonotype turned up many times. The CDR3: CASSLVWTRIETQYF. The CDR3 DNA follows: TGTGCCAGCAGCTTAGTCTGGACCAGGATCGAGACCCAGTACTTC. The gene calls are TRBV11-3 and TRBJ2-5; D gene unclear. This CDR3 has 15 residues. Germline V CDR1 and CDR2: SGHNT, YENEEA. V dropped 1 base and J dropped 5 bases, with 14 bases sitting between them.

The rearrangement uses TRBV6-2 or TRBV6-3 and TRBJ1-5; tentatively, D is TRBD1 (5 bases). The CDR3 has 15 residues. The V end lost 2 bases, the J end lost 5 bases, and 13 bases lay between the germline ends. Germline V gives CDR1 MNHEY, CDR2 SVGEGT. CDR3: CASSYPAGFDQPQHF. DNA of the CDR3: TGTGCCAGCAGTTACCCAGCAGGGTTTGATCAGCCCCAGCATTTT.

The sample holds many counts of this clonotype. The J gene is TRBJ2-5, the V gene TRBV28, with a weak D call TRBD1 (6 bases). Germline assignment: CDR1 MDHEN and CDR2 SYDVKM. CDR3 length equals 16 residues. Between the trimmed V and J ends, which lost 6 bases and 4 bases, there was a span of 21 bases. CDR3 in amino acids: CASSLDAGTLAETQYF. The CDR3 DNA sequence: TGTGCCAGCAGCCTTGATGCAGGGACATTGGCAGAGACCCAGTACTTC. The full variable domain, in which reference TRBV28 and TRBJ2-5 provide the parts outside the CDR3, is DVKVTQSSRYLVKRTGEKVFLECVQDMDHENMFWYRQDPGLGLRLIYFSYDVKMKEKGDIPEGYSVSREKKERFSLILESASTNQTSMYLCASSLDAGTLAETQYFGPGTRLLVL.

At least ten counts were recorded for this clonotype. The V call is TRBV3-1, the J call TRBJ2-7; TRBD2 aligns across 12 bases. After removal of 0 bases from V and 7 bases from J, the junction contained 16 bases not matched to a gene. This CDR3 is built from 19 residues. Per germline, CDR1 LGHDT and CDR2 YNNKEL (reference sequence). This CDR3 reads CASSQEGQRTGLAGYEQYF. The CDR3 region has the DNA TGTGCCAGCAGCCAAGAGGGACAGAGAACGGGACTAGCGGGTTATGAGCAGTACTTC.

J is TRBJ2-4 and V is TRBV4-1; TRBD1 agrees at 7 bases. Losses at the gene ends were 1 base for V and 0 bases for J; bases not matched to a gene: 12. The length of the CDR3 is 19 residues. Germline V CDR1 and CDR2: MGHRA, YSYEKL. The chain's CDR3 is CASSQGRVGTVPAKNIQYF. The CDR3 nucleotides read TGCGCCAGCAGCCAAGGTCGGGTAGGGACAGTTCCAGCCAAAAACATTCAGTACTTC.

This clonotype was observed many times. The chain is built from TRBV25-1 and TRBJ2-7, with 7 bases that match TRBD1. Germline CDR1 reads MGHDK; CDR2 reads SYGVNS. Trimming at V came to 3 bases and at J to 5 bases, leaving 1 base not matched to a gene. The CDR3 is 12 residues long. The CDR3 DNA is TGTGCCAGCAGTGAGAGGGGGCACGAGCAGTACTTC. Translated: CASSERGHEQYF.

This chain joins TRBV5-1 and TRBJ2-3, with D perhaps given as TRBD1 or TRBD2 (5 bases each). The CDR3 is 16 amino acids. Germline-derived CDR1 and CDR2 are SGHRS and YFSETQ. The germline V and J ends were trimmed by 0 bases and 4 bases, with 15 bases remaining between them. CDR3 DNA sequence: TGCGCCAGCAGCTTGGGAAGGACAAGGGACGCAGATACGCAGTATTTT. It yields the protein CASSLGRTRDADTQYF.

This clonotype was recorded at least ten times. V is TRBV20-1 and J is TRBJ1-2, with D possibly matching TRBD1 (5 bases). From germline, CDR1 is DFQATT and CDR2 SNEGSKA (reference sequence). This CDR3 has 15 amino acids. V shed 0 bases and J shed 5 bases, with 16 bases lying between them. The CDR3: CSARDLRDFGYGYTF. The DNA of the CDR3 is TGCAGTGCTAGAGACCTCCGGGACTTCGGGTATGGCTACACCTTC.

This clonotype was seen ten or more times. The chain has TRBV28 and TRBJ2-5, with 9 bases matching TRBD2. Per the germline V gene, CDR1 is MDHEN and CDR2 is SYDVKM. The CDR3 is 18 residues long. V was pared by 5 bases and J by 4 bases, with 17 bases of the junction left unmatched. Here the CDR3 reads CASSTPSAGGPSRETQYF. CDR3 bases: TGTGCCAGCAGTACGCCATCTGCGGGAGGGCCCTCGAGAGAGACCCAGTACTTC.

This clonotype has just a few counts. The chain combines TRBV19 with TRBJ2-1; D is possibly TRBD2 (6 bases). Germline loops: CDR1 LNHDA, CDR2 SQIVND (reference sequence). Trimming cost V 7 bases and J 6 bases, with 16 bases left between them. This CDR3 contains 14 residues. CDR3 sequence: CASKKQGLANEQFF. For the CDR3, the DNA is TGTGCCAGTAAGAAGCAGGGACTCGCCAATGAGCAGTTCTTC.

This clonotype appeared a few times. V is TRBV19 and J is TRBJ1-3; TRBD1 is a possible D gene (6 bases). Germline CDR1 and CDR2: LNHDA and SQIVND (reference sequence). The length of the CDR3 is 14 residues. Trimming pared 9 bases from V and 0 bases from J, leaving 12 bases between. The CDR3 DNA is TGTGCCAGGCCCGGGACACGCTCTGGAAACACCATATATTTT. This codes for CARPGTRSGNTIYF.

With respect to this clonotype: A much larger clone differs from this one at a single base, so this may be a read error. The V and J genes are TRBV2 and TRBJ1-4, with D maybe TRBD1 (6 bases). The CDR3 is 16 amino acids. Germline-derived CDR1 and CDR2 are SNHLY and FYNNEI. The V and J ends lost 8 bases and 7 bases respectively, with 23 bases between them. CDR3 nucleotide sequence: TGTGCCAGCTGTCCCCCACCGGACAGCCGGGGTGAAAAACTGTTTTTT. It codes for CASCPPPDSRGEKLFF.

This rearrangement joins TRBV4-3 to TRBJ1-3; D may be TRBD1 (6 bases). Germline V CDR1 and CDR2: LGHNA, YSLEER. The V end was cut by 0 bases, the J end by 2 bases, with 8 bases between. The CDR3 consists of 15 residues. Written as DNA, the CDR3 is TGCGCCAGCAGCCAAGACAGGGGACCTGGAAACACCATATATTTT. It specifies CASSQDRGPGNTIYF.

There are many counts of this clonotype. The rearrangement joins TRBV12-3 or TRBV12-4 to TRBJ2-5, with 12 bases identical to TRBD2. The CDR3 length is 15 residues. The junction had 4 bases not matched to a gene; V was cut back by 5 bases and J by 3 bases. CDR3 amino acids: CASSHRLAGEETQYF. DNA of the CDR3: TGTGCCAGCAGTCACCGACTAGCGGGAGAAGAGACCCAGTACTTC.

In this sample, this clonotype turned up a few times. V gene TRBV24-1 combines with J gene TRBJ1-2; TRBD1 might be the D (6 bases). The CDR3 extends over 14 amino acids. Germline CDR1 is KGHDR and CDR2 is SFDVKD. The V end was cut by 3 bases, the J end by 5 bases, with 12 bases between. CDR3 DNA sequence: TGTGCCACCAGTGATGTCAACAGGGAATATGGCTACACCTTC. The encoded protein is CATSDVNREYGYTF.

The chain joins TRBV29-1 to TRBJ2-1; TRBD2 agrees at 8 bases. The CDR3 length is 17 residues. CDR1 is SQVTM, CDR2 ANQGSEA, per germline. J gave up 0 bases and V 4 bases, and 11 bases lay outside the gene matches. The CDR3 reads CSVVSPSSGRSYNEQFF. DNA for the CDR3: TGCAGCGTTGTTAGTCCTTCTAGCGGGCGCTCCTACAATGAGCAGTTCTTC.

This clonotype has a handful of counts. The chain recombines TRBV4-3 with TRBJ2-7; the match to TRBD2 covers 11 bases. The CDR3 runs 14 residues. Germline CDR1 is LGHNA and CDR2 is YSLEER. After removal of 5 bases from V and 5 bases from J, the junction contained 5 bases not matched to a gene. CDR3 DNA: TGCGCCAGCAGCGGAGGACTAGCGGGCCACGAGCAGTACTTC. It codes for CASSGGLAGHEQYF.

This clonotype was seen ten or more times. The chain combines TRBV28 with TRBJ1-1, with TRBD1 matching over 10 bases. The ends lost 6 bases at V and 7 bases at J; junction bases unmatched: 11. Germline assignment: CDR1 MDHEN and CDR2 SYDVKM. The length of the CDR3 is 15 residues. CDR3 residues: CASSSPGQGRGEAFF. Here the CDR3 DNA reads TGTGCCAGCAGCTCACCGGGACAGGGGAGGGGTGAAGCTTTCTTT.